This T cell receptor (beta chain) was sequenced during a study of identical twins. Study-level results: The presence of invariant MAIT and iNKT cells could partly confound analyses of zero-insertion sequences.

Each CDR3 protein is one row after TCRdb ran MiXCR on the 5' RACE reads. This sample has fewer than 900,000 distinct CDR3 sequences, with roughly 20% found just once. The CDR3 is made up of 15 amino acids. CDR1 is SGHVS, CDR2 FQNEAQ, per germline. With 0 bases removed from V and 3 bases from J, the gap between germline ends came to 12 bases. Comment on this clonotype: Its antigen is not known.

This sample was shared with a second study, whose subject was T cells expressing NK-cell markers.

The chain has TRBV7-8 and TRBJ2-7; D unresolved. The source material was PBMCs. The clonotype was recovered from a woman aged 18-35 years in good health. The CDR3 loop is CASSLAPPGHYEQYF. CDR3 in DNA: TGTGCCAGCAGCTTAGCGCCTCCGGGCCACTACGAGCAGTACTTC.